A single T cell receptor (beta chain) is shown here with its context. This CDR3 contains 14 residues. Trimming stripped 1 base from V and 7 bases from J, with 11 bases between. The germline V gene has CDR1 LGHNA and CDR2 YSLEER. The sample comes from a study of blood T cell repertoires in COVID-19. In the authors' workflow: Amplifying reference gene primers gave estimates of nucleated cell counts. The repertoire was sequenced with immunoSEQ multiplex PCR; TCRdb's copy has only in-frame clones and lacks some. The V and J calls and clone size are taken from that table; D and trimming were inferred from the DNA. The sample records approximately 190,000 clones, about 80% being singletons.

The TCR comes from a young man with active or convalescent COVID-19. Sequenced: peripheral blood. This chain connects TRBV4-3 to TRBJ1-5, with a weak D call TRBD1 (5 bases). In nucleotides, the CDR3 is TGCGCCAGCAGCCAAGGGGGGACTGGCCAGCCCCAGCATTTT. Encoded protein: CASSQGGTGQPQHF.